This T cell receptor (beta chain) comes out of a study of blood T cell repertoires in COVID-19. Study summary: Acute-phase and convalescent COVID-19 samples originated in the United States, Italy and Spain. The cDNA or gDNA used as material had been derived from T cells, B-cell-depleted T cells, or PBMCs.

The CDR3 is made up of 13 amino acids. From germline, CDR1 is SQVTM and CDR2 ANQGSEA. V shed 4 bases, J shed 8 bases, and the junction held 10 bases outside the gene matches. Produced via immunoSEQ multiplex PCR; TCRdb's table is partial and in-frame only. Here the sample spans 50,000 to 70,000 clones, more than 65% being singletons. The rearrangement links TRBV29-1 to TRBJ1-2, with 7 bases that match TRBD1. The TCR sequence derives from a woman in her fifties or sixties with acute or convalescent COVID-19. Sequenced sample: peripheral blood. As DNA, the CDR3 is TGCAGCGTTGGGCTTGACAGGGACGGAGGCTACACCTTC. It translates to CSVGLDRDGGYTF.